The 32 T cell receptor beta chains given below trace back to one sample, sequenced in a study of shared clonotypes between healthy human individuals (dated by TCRdb to the early 2020s). CD8 naive samples were CD45RO-negative cells positively selected for CCR7, giving a CD45RA+CCR7+ population that excluded TemRA cells. Receptor libraries were prepared by the immunoSEQ multiplex PCR assay. Held by TCRdb, this immuneACCESS table contains in-frame sequences only and omits some clones. Under half of the omission traces to an unresolved V gene where checked; the cause of the rest is unknown. This sample has some 2.1 million clones in its table, and approximately 94% of those were observed once. The top ten clonotypes cover about 1.1% of the sample. The sample comprised naive CD8+ T cells sorted from blood. This specimen's cell subset or site label, interpreted: CD45RA+CCR7+. The receptors here all came from a man younger than 30 in good health.

The V and J genes are TRBV4-1 and TRBJ2-1; D perhaps matches TRBD1 (5 bases). Germline V gives CDR1 MGHRA, CDR2 YSYEKL. Trimming shortened V by 1 base and J by 2 bases, and 6 bases separated the two germline ends. The CDR3 runs 14 residues. The CDR3 loop reads CASSQVQAYNEQFF. In DNA, the CDR3 is TGCGCCAGCAGCCAAGTACAGGCCTACAATGAGCAGTTCTTC.

This clone appeared a single time. The J gene is TRBJ2-1, the V gene TRBV7-9, with D possibly TRBD1 on 5 matching bases. V lost 6 bases to trimming and J lost 7 bases, with 13 bases between them. Germline-derived CDR1 and CDR2 are SEHNR and FQNEAQ (reference sequence). This CDR3 is 13 amino acids long. The CDR3 loop reads CASRTPGRNEQFF. CDR3 nucleotides: TGTGCCAGCAGAACGCCAGGGCGGAATGAGCAGTTCTTC.

This clone was found once. The chain carries TRBV10-2 and TRBJ2-3, with D perhaps TRBD1 or TRBD2 (5 bases each). The CDR3 runs 16 residues. Trimming cost V 8 bases and J 3 bases, with 21 bases left between them. Per the germline V gene, CDR1 is WSHSY and CDR2 is SAAADI. The CDR3 nucleotides read TGCGCCAGCGTTCCGGGACCCCGTATAGGGACAGATACGCAGTATTTT. Translated: CASVPGPRIGTDTQYF.

J is TRBJ1-6 and V is TRBV7-9, with D possibly being TRBD1 (5 bases). Trimming cost V 6 bases and J 13 bases, with 13 bases left between them. CDR3 length equals 12 residues. Germline V CDR1 and CDR2: SEHNR, FQNEAQ (reference sequence). The CDR3 spells CASRGGSDPLHF. CDR3 bases: TGTGCCAGCAGGGGGGGATCCGATCCCCTCCACTTT.

In regard to this clone: This sample includes further DNA sequences coding for the same CDR3. The chain employs TRBV7-9 and TRBJ2-2; D unresolved. The CDR3 is made up of 12 amino acids. Germline CDR1 is SEHNR and CDR2 is FQNEAQ (reference sequence). V lost 2 bases to trimming and J lost 4 bases, with 2 bases between them. CDR3 residues: CASSLPTGELFF. The DNA for the CDR3 is TGTGCCAGCAGCTTACCCACCGGGGAGCTGTTTTTT. Full variable domain (rest looked up from reference TRBV7-9 and TRBJ2-2): DTGVSQNPRHKITKRGQNVTFRCDPISEHNRLYWYRQTLGQGPEFLTYFQNEAQLEKSRLLSDRFSAERPKGSFSTLEIQRTEQGDSAMYLCASSLPTGELFFGEGSRLTVL.

This chain connects TRBV6-5 to TRBJ2-7, with no clear D. With 0 bases removed from V and 6 bases from J, the gap between germline ends came to 9 bases. CDR3 length equals 13 residues. Germline V CDR1 and CDR2: MNHEY, SVGAGI. CDR3 protein: CASSYSTTSEQYF. CDR3 sequence (DNA): TGTGCCAGCAGTTACTCAACCACCTCCGAGCAGTACTTC.

The rearrangement links TRBV6-1 to TRBJ2-5; either TRBD1 or TRBD2 may supply D (5 bases each). Germline V CDR1 and CDR2: MNHNS, SASEGT. Deletions cut 4 bases from V and 2 bases from J, with 17 bases between. This CDR3 spans 16 amino acids. The CDR3 sequence: CASSAIPGTGQETQYF. CDR3 nucleotides: TGTGCCAGCAGTGCAATACCCGGGACGGGGCAAGAGACCCAGTACTTC.

The V call is TRBV27, the J call TRBJ2-5; weak D call: TRBD2 (5 bases). The CDR3 length is 14 residues. V was shortened by 0 bases and J by 2 bases, with 7 bases between the two germline ends. CDR1 and CDR2 from the germline V gene are MNHEY and SMNVEV (reference sequence). The CDR3: CASSLSWRQETQYF. DNA for the CDR3: TGTGCCAGCAGTTTATCCTGGAGGCAAGAGACCCAGTACTTC.

The chain recombines TRBV11-2 with TRBJ2-1, with D unresolved. Germline CDR1 reads SGHAT; CDR2 reads FQNNGV. Trimming took 1 base from V and 2 from J, leaving 12 bases between them. This CDR3 region has 16 residues. The chain's CDR3 is CASSLGLERTYNEQFF. The DNA for the CDR3 is TGTGCCAGCAGCTTAGGGCTGGAAAGGACCTACAATGAGCAGTTCTTC.

The chain has TRBV9 and TRBJ2-1; D is unclear. Germline V gives CDR1 SGDLS, CDR2 YYNGEE. The V and J ends lost 4 bases and 4 bases respectively, with 12 bases between them. The CDR3 runs 14 residues. CDR3 in amino acids: CASSPMGGYNEQFF. Here the CDR3 DNA reads TGTGCCAGCAGCCCTATGGGTGGGTACAATGAGCAGTTCTTC.

This rearrangement joins TRBV9 to TRBJ2-7; D may be TRBD2 (6 bases). This CDR3 has 15 amino acids. The germline V gene has CDR1 SGDLS and CDR2 YYNGEE. Trimming stripped 2 bases from V and 3 bases from J, with 15 bases between. CDR3 sequence reads: CASSVRGGSFYEQYF. CDR3 bases: TGTGCCAGCAGCGTTAGGGGAGGCTCTTTCTACGAGCAGTACTTC.

The rearrangement joins TRBV9 to TRBJ2-1; D may be TRBD1 (7 bases). The CDR3 is 15 amino acids. CDR1 SGDLS and CDR2 YYNGEE come from the germline V gene. Trimming took off 7 bases at V and 8 bases at J, with 22 bases between the two ends. Here the CDR3 DNA reads TGTGCCAGCGGAGAAGGAGGGGGCGACACCGATGAGCAGTTCTTC. Translation gives CASGEGGGDTDEQFF.

The chain couples TRBV27 to TRBJ2-1; D possibly corresponds to TRBD1 (7 bases). The CDR3 covers 16 residues. The germline CDR1 and CDR2 sequences are MNHEY and SMNVEV (reference sequence). Trimming removed 5 bases at V and 4 bases at J, with 18 bases between. The CDR3 DNA reads TGTGCCAGCAGTACAGACAGGGAAGGGGGGTACAATGAGCAGTTCTTC. It is translated as CASSTDREGGYNEQFF.

This clone has only one observation. The chain uses TRBV7-9 and TRBJ2-7; D may be TRBD2 (5 bases). The V and J ends lost 1 base and 6 bases respectively, with 13 bases between them. This CDR3 contains 14 residues. Per the germline V gene, CDR1 is SEHNR and CDR2 is FQNEAQ (reference sequence). The CDR3 DNA is TGTGCCAGCAGCTTAGAATCTGAGGGTATCGAGCAGTACTTC. Amino acid sequence: CASSLESEGIEQYF.

The CDR3 reads CASSPGTGRTYEQYF. The DNA of the CDR3 is TGTGCCAGCAGTCCAGGGACAGGGCGCACTTACGAGCAGTACTTC. The rearrangement uses TRBV27 and TRBJ2-7; TRBD1 agrees at 9 bases. The CDR3 sequence is 15 residues long. V shed 5 bases, J shed 4 bases, and the junction held 9 bases outside the gene matches. Germline assignment: CDR1 MNHEY and CDR2 SMNVEV (reference sequence).

This clone appeared a single time. This chain links TRBV6-5 with TRBJ2-7; possibly TRBD1 for D (6 bases). The CDR3 consists of 14 residues. Per germline, CDR1 MNHEY and CDR2 SVGAGI. Trimming stripped 7 bases from V and 4 bases from J, with 17 bases between. CDR3 region: CASTGEPRGYEQYF. CDR3 DNA: TGTGCCAGCACCGGGGAACCTAGGGGGTACGAGCAGTACTTC.

This clone was counted a few times. The chain couples TRBV6-4 to TRBJ2-3; 10 bases line up with TRBD2. In germline, CDR1 is MRHNA, CDR2 SNTAGT. V was pared by 3 bases and J by 6 bases, with 9 bases of the junction left unmatched. The CDR3 runs to 16 residues. In nucleotides, the CDR3 is TGTGCCAGCAGTGATGATAGCGGGAGGCCACCCGATACGCAGTATTTT. It specifies CASSDDSGRPPDTQYF.

The rearrangement joins TRBV27 to TRBJ2-7; 8 nucleotides line up with TRBD1. The ends lost 2 bases at V and 7 bases at J; junction bases unmatched: 10. CDR3 length equals 15 residues. CDR1 is MNHEY and CDR2 is SMNVEV in the germline V gene (reference sequence). This CDR3 is CASSLVGQAWVEQYF. The CDR3 DNA sequence: TGTGCCAGCAGTTTAGTGGGACAGGCGTGGGTAGAGCAGTACTTC.

The chain uses TRBV27 and TRBJ1-1, with D possibly matching TRBD1 (5 bases). With 6 bases removed from V and 1 base from J, the gap between germline ends came to 15 bases. CDR3 length: 15 amino acids. Per germline, CDR1 MNHEY and CDR2 SMNVEV (reference sequence). DNA of the CDR3: TGTGCCAGCAGCCGTTGGGCAGGGCAGAACACTGAAGCTTTCTTT. This gives the protein CASSRWAGQNTEAFF.

A note on this clone: The sample has other DNA sequences that encode this CDR3 too. V is TRBV9 and J is TRBJ2-7, with 14 positions matching TRBD2. In germline, CDR1 is SGDLS, CDR2 YYNGEE. The V and J ends lost 4 bases and 1 base, in that order; junction bases with no gene match: 4. The length of the CDR3 is 16 residues. CDR3 nucleotide sequence: TGTGCCAGCAGCCTTGGGACTAGCGGGAGTTCCTACGAGCAGTACTTC. Encoded protein: CASSLGTSGSSYEQYF.

In DNA, the CDR3 is TGCGCCAGCAGCCAAGTGGCAGGGGGAAACGAGCAGTACTTC. Protein product: CASSQVAGGNEQYF. The V and J genes are TRBV4-3 and TRBJ2-7; 7 bases agree with TRBD1. CDR1 is LGHNA and CDR2 is YSLEER in the germline V gene. V gave up 1 base and J gave up 5 bases; unmatched junction bases: 5. The length of the CDR3 is 14 residues.

This sequence joins TRBV5-4 and TRBJ2-1; possibly TRBD1 or TRBD2 for D (6 bases each). The germline V and J ends were trimmed by 7 bases and 7 bases, with 15 bases remaining between them. The germline V gene encodes CDR1 SGHNT and CDR2 YYREEE (reference sequence). The CDR3 totals 13 residues. The CDR3 bases are TGTGCCAGCTGGGGGGCCCTGGGGAATGAGCAGTTCTTC. This codes for CASWGALGNEQFF. The full variable domain, with the rest looked up from reference TRBV5-4 and TRBJ2-1, is ETGVTQSPTHLIKTRGQQVTLRCSSQSGHNTVSWYQQALGQGPQFIFQYYREEENGRGNFPPRFSGLQFPNYSSELNVNALELDDSALYLCASWGALGNEQFFGPGTRLTVL.

This clone was seen just once. V is TRBV9 and J is TRBJ2-7; maybe TRBD2 (6 bases). CDR3 length: 13 amino acids. Germline CDR1 is SGDLS and CDR2 is YYNGEE. V was shortened by 5 bases and J by 8 bases, with 17 bases between the two germline ends. The CDR3 nucleotides read TGTGCCAGCAGTGAGGGTGGGGGGACGCAGCAGTACTTC. Translation gives CASSEGGGTQQYF.

This chain uses TRBV21-1 with TRBJ2-5; the table's D call, TRBD1, has no DNA check behind it. TRBV21-1 is noted as a pseudogene. The CDR3 contains 16 residues. The DNA of the CDR3 is TGTGCCAGCAGCAAATGCGGGACAGTCTTCCAAGAGACCCAGTACTTC. Its translation: CASSKCGTVFQETQYF.

The rearrangement links TRBV13 to TRBJ2-1; maybe TRBD1 (5 bases). CDR1 is PRHDT and CDR2 is FYEKMQ in the germline V gene (reference sequence). Deletions cut 3 bases from V and 4 bases from J, with 16 bases between. The CDR3 has 16 amino acids. CDR3 amino acids: CASSFLGPFGYNEQFF. DNA for the CDR3: TGTGCCAGCAGCTTTCTGGGGCCTTTTGGGTACAATGAGCAGTTCTTC.

Remarks on this clone: The same CDR3 can be traced to other DNA sequences in this sample. This chain uses TRBV25-1 with TRBJ2-3; 8 bases are shared with TRBD1. The CDR3 extends over 14 amino acids. Germline V gives CDR1 MGHDK, CDR2 SYGVNS. Trimming at V came to 3 bases and at J to 1 base, leaving 0 bases not matched to a gene. CDR3 coding DNA: TGTGCCAGCAGTGAGACAGGGGGCACAGATACGCAGTATTTT. The encoded protein is CASSETGGTDTQYF.

This chain joins TRBV11-2 and TRBJ2-1, with 7 positions matching TRBD2. Germline lookup yields CDR1 SGHAT and CDR2 FQNNGV. The V segment lost 1 base and the J segment 5 bases; nucleotides outside the gene matches: 8. The CDR3 totals 16 residues. The CDR3: CASSLGWGTNHNEQFF. The CDR3, as DNA: TGTGCCAGCAGCTTAGGATGGGGGACTAACCACAATGAGCAGTTCTTC. The variable domain in full, completed from reference TRBV11-2 and TRBJ2-1, reads EAGVAQSPRYKIIEKRQSVAFWCNPISGHATLYWYQQILGQGPKLLIQFQNNGVVDDSQLPKDRFSAERLKGVDSTLKIQPAKLEDSAVYLCASSLGWGTNHNEQFFGPGTRLTVL.

This chain links TRBV5-1 with TRBJ2-1; 8 bases fit TRBD2. J lost 2 bases, V lost 6 bases, and 10 bases had no gene match. Germline V lookup: CDR1 SGHRS, CDR2 YFSETQ. The CDR3 is made up of 16 amino acids. The CDR3 bases are TGCGCCAGCATGGAAACCGGGACTAGGCCCTACAATGAGCAGTTCTTC. Translated: CASMETGTRPYNEQFF.

The rearrangement uses TRBV7-9 and TRBJ2-7, with D hard to call. CDR3 length equals 14 residues. Germline CDR1 SEHNR, CDR2 FQNEAQ (reference sequence). Trimming stripped 5 bases from V and 3 bases from J, with 14 bases between. For the CDR3, the DNA is TGTGCCAGCAGCCAAGGCCCTACCTACTACGAGCAGTACTTC. Translation gives CASSQGPTYYEQYF.

V gene TRBV29-1 combines with J gene TRBJ1-2, with unresolved D. The length of the CDR3 is 10 residues. Germline V gene sequence: CDR1 SQVTM, CDR2 ANQGSEA. Deletions cut 1 base from V and 9 bases from J, with 6 bases between. DNA for the CDR3: TGCAGCGTTGAAGGGGATCGCTACACCTTC. It codes for CSVEGDRYTF.

There are a few counts of this clone. The chain uses TRBV23-1 and TRBJ2-7, with no clear D. TRBV23-1 is sorted into the ORF group, with uncertain function. The CDR3 is made up of 14 amino acids. V lost 1 base and J 5 bases, leaving 12 bases between the germline ends. The CDR3 sequence: CASSQFQEVDEQYF. The CDR3 nucleotides read TGCGCCAGCAGTCAATTTCAGGAAGTCGACGAGCAGTACTTC.

This clone is a singleton in its sample. The genes are TRBV5-1 and TRBJ1-2; D not resolved. The CDR3 extends over 13 amino acids. Deletions cut 2 bases from V and 4 bases from J, with 9 bases between. Germline CDR1 and CDR2: SGHRS and YFSETQ. CDR3 in DNA: TGCGCCAGCAGCTTACACTTCACCTATGGCTACACCTTC. Amino acid sequence: CASSLHFTYGYTF.